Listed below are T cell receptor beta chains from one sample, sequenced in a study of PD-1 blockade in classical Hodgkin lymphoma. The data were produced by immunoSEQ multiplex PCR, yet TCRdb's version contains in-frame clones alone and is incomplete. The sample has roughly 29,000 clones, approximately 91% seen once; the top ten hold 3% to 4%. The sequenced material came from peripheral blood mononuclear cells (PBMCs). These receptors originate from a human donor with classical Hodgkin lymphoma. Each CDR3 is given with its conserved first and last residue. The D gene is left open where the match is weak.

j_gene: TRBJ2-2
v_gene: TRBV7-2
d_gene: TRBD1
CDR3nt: TGTGCCAGCAGCCCAGTAGACAGGGGAACCGGGGAGCTGTTTTTT
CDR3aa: CASSPVDRGTGELFF

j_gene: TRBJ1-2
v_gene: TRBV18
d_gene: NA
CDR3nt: TGTGCCAGCTCACCATGGGGGTGGAGGTATGGCTACACCTTC
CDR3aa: CASSPWGWRYGYTF

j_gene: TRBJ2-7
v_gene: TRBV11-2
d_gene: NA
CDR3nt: TGTGCCAGCAGCTTGGTAACAGGGTACGAGCAGTACTTC
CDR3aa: CASSLVTGYEQYF

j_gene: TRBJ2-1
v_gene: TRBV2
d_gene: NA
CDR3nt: TGTGCCAGCCCGGCGGGCGGGCCCAGCTCCTACAATGAGCAGTTCTTC
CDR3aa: CASPAGGPSSYNEQFF

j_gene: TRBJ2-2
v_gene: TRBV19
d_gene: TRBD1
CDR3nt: TGTGCCAGTAGTACGGGACAGGGGAACACCGGGGAGCTGTTTTTT
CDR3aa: CASSTGQGNTGELFF

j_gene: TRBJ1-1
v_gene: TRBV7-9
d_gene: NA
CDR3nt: TGTGCCAGCAGCCCCGACCGAAACATGAACACTGAAGCTTTCTTT
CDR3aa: CASSPDRNMNTEAFF

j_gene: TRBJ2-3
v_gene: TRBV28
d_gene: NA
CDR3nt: TGTGCCAGCACCCTTAGCTGGGCTAAAACTAGCACAGATACGCAGTATTTT
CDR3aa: CASTLSWAKTSTDTQYF

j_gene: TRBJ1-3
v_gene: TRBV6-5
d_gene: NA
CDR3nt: TGTGCCAGCAGCCCCTTTGGCGCTGGAAACACCATATATTTT
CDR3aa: CASSPFGAGNTIYF

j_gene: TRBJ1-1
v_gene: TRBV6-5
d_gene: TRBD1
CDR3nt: TGTGCCAGCAGTTACTCCGACAGGGGAATCACTGAAGCTTTCTTT
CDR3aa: CASSYSDRGITEAFF

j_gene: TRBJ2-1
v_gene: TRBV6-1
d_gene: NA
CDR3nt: TGTGCCAGCAGATGGGGGCGCGGGGAGCAGTTCTTC
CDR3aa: CASRWGRGEQFF

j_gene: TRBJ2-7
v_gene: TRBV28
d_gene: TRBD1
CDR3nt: TGTGCCAGCAGGAATACAGGGGACGGAGAGCAGTACTTC
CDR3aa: CASRNTGDGEQYF

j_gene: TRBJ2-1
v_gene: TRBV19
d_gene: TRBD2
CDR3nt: TGTGCCAGTAGTATAGACATTACTAGCGGGTACAATGAGCAGTTCTTC
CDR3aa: CASSIDITSGYNEQFF